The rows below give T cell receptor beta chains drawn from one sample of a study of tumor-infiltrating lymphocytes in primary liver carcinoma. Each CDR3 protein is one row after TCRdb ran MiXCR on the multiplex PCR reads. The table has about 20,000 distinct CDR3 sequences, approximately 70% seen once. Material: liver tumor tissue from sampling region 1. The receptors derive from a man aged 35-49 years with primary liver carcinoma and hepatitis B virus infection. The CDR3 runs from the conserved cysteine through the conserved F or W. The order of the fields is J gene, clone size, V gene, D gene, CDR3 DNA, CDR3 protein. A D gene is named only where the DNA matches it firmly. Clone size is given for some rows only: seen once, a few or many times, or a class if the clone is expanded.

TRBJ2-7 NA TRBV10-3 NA TGTACCATCAGTGGCTCCCGGGATTTCGGGGAGCAGTACTTC CTISGSRDFGEQYF
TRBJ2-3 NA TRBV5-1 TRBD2 TGCGCCAGCAGCTTGGGAGCGGGATTGGGAGATACGCAGTATTTT CASSLGAGLGDTQYF
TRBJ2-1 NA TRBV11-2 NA TGTGCCAGCAGCCGCAGACTCAACAATGAGCAATTCTTC CASSRRLNNEQFF
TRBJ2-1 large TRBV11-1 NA TGTGCCAGCGCAGGGGCCTACAATGAGCAGTTCTTC CASAGAYNEQFF
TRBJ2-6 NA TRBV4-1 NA TGCGCCAGCGACCAGACTGCCGGGGGCTCAGGGGCCAACGTCCTGACTTTC CASDQTAGGSGANVLTF
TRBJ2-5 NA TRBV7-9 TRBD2 TGTGCCAGCAGCTTTCGCGGGGGGCTCCAAGGGACCCAGCACTTC CASSFRGGLQGTQHF
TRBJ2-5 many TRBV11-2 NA TGTGCGAGCACCAGGTCGGGGACCCAGTACTTC CASTRSGTQYF
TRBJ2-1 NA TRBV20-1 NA TGCAGTGCTGGAGGTCCCGCGGAGCGGCAGTTCTTC CSAGGPAERQFF
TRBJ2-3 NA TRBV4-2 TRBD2 TGTGCCAGCGGCCAAGTGGCGCTTCTAGCGGGAGCGGTTGATACGCAGTATTTT CASGQVALLAGAVDTQYF
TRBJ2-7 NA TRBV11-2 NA TGTGCCAGCAGCTTAGAGTCCACCTACGAGCAGTACTTC CASSLESTYEQYF
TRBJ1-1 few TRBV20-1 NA TGCAGTGCTAGAGATCGGACAGTGAGGGAAGCTTTCTTT CSARDRTVREAFF
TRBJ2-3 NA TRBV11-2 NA TGTTCCGGCAGCTTAGATCGAGGAGATACGCAGTATTTT CSGSLDRGDTQYF
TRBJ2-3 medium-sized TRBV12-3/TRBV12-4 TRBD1 TGTGCCAGCAGTCCGAGGGACAGGGTCCCTACGCAGTATTTT CASSPRDRVPTQYF
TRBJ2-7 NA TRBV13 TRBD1 TGTGCCAGCAGCCTGGGACAGTCTCACGAGCAGTACTTC CASSLGQSHEQYF
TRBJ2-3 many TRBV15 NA TGTGCCACCAGTTCCAGCGGGTTTCCTTTGAGGATCCAGTATTTT CATSSSGFPLRIQYF
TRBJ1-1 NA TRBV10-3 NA TGTGCCATCGGTGAGCCAGGGAACACTGAAGCTTTCTTT CAIGEPGNTEAFF
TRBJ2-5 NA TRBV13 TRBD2 TGTGCCAGCAACTCCCCTCCCGGGACTAGCGTAGAGGTTGTGGAAGAGACCCGGTACTTC CASNSPPGTSVEVVEETRYF